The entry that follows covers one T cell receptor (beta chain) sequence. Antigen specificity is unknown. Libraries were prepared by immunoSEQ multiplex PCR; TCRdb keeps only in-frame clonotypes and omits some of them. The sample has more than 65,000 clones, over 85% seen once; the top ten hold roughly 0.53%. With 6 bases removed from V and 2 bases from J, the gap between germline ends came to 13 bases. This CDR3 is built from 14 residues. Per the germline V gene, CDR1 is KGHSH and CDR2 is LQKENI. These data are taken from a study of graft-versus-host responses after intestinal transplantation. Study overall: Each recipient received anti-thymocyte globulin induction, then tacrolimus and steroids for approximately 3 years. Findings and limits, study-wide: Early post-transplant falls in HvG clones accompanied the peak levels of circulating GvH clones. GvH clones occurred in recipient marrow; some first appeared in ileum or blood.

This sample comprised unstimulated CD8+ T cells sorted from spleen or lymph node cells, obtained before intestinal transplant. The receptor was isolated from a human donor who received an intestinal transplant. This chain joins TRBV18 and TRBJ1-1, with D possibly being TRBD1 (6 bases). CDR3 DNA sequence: TGTGCCAGCTCTCCTTCAGGGGTAAACACTGAAGCTTTCTTT. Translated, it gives CASSPSGVNTEAFF. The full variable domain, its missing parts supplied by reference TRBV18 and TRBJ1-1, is NAGVMQNPRHLVRRRGQEARLRCSPMKGHSHVYWYRQLPEEGLKFMVYLQKENIIDESGMPKERFSAEFPKEGPSILRIQQVVRGDSAAYFCASSPSGVNTEAFFGQGTRLTVV.